The 3 T cell receptor beta chains below come from one sample, sequenced in a study of OX40 agonist ivuxolimab in advanced cancers. TCRdb keeps only in-frame clones here, not all; method: immunoSEQ multiplex PCR. The data show 70,000 to 95,000 clones, over 75% seen once. The sequencing used CD4+ or CD8+ T cells sorted from blood, collected in a trial of the OX40 agonist ivuxolimab. All receptors come from an adult with an advanced solid tumor such as melanoma, head and neck, liver or kidney cancer.

The chain is built from TRBV27 and TRBJ2-5, with D maybe TRBD1 (6 bases). Germline lookup yields CDR1 MNHEY and CDR2 SMNVEV (reference sequence). CDR3 length: 15 residues. Trimming pared 7 bases from V and 4 bases from J, leaving 19 bases between. The CDR3 here is CASKPTQDRTETQYF. CDR3 DNA sequence: TGTGCCAGCAAACCTACTCAAGACAGGACAGAGACCCAGTACTTC.

The chain uses TRBV18 and TRBJ2-1; D is undetermined. With 6 bases removed from V and 4 bases from J, the gap between germline ends came to 7 bases. The CDR3 spans 12 residues. The germline V gene encodes CDR1 KGHSH and CDR2 LQKENI. The CDR3 region is CASSRNYNEQFF. The DNA for the CDR3 is TGTGCCAGCTCTAGAAATTACAATGAGCAGTTCTTC.

This chain uses TRBV19 with TRBJ1-5; 12 bases are shared with TRBD1. This CDR3 comprises 15 residues. V was clipped by 4 bases and J by 7 bases; unmatched bases: 5. The V gene's germline CDR1 is LNHDA and CDR2 SQIVND (reference sequence). CDR3 nucleotides: TGTGCCAGTAGTAAGGGGACAGGGGGCGAACAGCCCCAGCATTTT. Protein sequence: CASSKGTGGEQPQHF.